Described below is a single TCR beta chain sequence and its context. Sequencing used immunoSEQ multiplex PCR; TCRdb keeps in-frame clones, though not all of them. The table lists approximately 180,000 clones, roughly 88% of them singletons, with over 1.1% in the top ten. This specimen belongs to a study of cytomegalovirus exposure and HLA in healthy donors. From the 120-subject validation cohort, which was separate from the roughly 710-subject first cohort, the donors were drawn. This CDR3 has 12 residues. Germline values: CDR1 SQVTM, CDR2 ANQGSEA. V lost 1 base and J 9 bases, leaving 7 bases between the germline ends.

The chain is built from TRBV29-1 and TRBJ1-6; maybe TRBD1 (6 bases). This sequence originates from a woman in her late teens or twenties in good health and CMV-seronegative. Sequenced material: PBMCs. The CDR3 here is CSVEATGSPLHF. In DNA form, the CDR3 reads TGCAGCGTTGAAGCGACAGGTTCACCCCTCCACTTT.